Sequencing of this T cell receptor beta chain was carried out in a study of shared clonotypes between healthy human individuals. Clones were sequenced by immunoSEQ multiplex PCR, and TCRdb holds only the in-frame ones, with some missing. The sample comprises 1 million to 1.3 million clones, around 82% of which are singletons, and roughly 0.57% rests with the top ten. This CDR3 region has 15 residues. Unmatched junction bases numbered 3, after V lost 3 bases and J lost 5 bases. Germline CDR1 and CDR2: MDHEN and SYDVKM. Sequencing was carried out using memory CD4+ T cells from PBMCs. Documented subset: CD45RA-negative fraction. The receptor was derived from a man in his late teens or twenties in good health. Some clones in this sample may be carry-over from other donors' samples. The chain links TRBV28 to TRBJ2-1; 11 bases are shared with TRBD2. The CDR3 region has the DNA TGTGCCAGCAGTTTCTCTAGCGGGAGGAACAATGAGCAGTTCTTC. This sequence encodes CASSFSSGRNNEQFF.